Shown below are 2 T cell receptor beta chains from a single sample sequenced in a study of lymphopenia after photon versus proton radiotherapy. TCRdb keeps only in-frame clones here, not all; method: immunoSEQ multiplex PCR. The data show 40,000 to 45,000 clones, more than 70% seen once. This specimen consisted of peripheral blood, obtained from a patient treated with proton-based radiotherapy. These receptors all stem from a woman aged 70 to 79 with pancreatic cancer. Some clones in this sample may be carry-over from other donors' samples.

J is TRBJ1-5 and V is TRBV10-3; D call uncertain. This CDR3 spans 14 amino acids. Trimming removed 3 bases at V and 0 bases at J, with 6 bases between. The germline V gene has CDR1 ENHRY and CDR2 SYGVKD. The CDR3 nucleotides are TGTGCCATCAGTGAACAGCTTAGCAATCAGCCCCAGCATTTT. It translates to CAISEQLSNQPQHF.

In its sample, this clone was seen a few times. V usage is TRBV10-1 and J usage is TRBJ2-7, with TRBD1 as a possible D gene (6 bases). CDR3 length: 14 residues. From germline, CDR1 is WNHNN and CDR2 SYGVQD (reference sequence). Trimming cost V 3 bases and J 3 bases, with 12 bases left between them. The CDR3 spells CASSDPRTDYEQYF. CDR3 coding DNA: TGCGCCAGCAGTGACCCGAGGACAGACTACGAGCAGTACTTC.